Presented here are 5 T cell receptor beta chains from one specimen sequenced in a study of blood T cell repertoires in COVID-19 (dated by TCRdb to the early 2020s). The library came from the immunoSEQ multiplex PCR assay. In its TCRdb copy, this immuneACCESS table keeps in-frame sequences only and misses some clones. Where compared with another copy, unresolved V genes explain less than half of these, and the others have no known cause. The sample has some 110,000 clones on record, 82% of them singletons. The ten top clones hold about 4.2% of the sample. The sequencing input was peripheral blood. Source of these receptors: a woman aged 70-85 years with acute or convalescent COVID-19.

The genes are TRBV19 and TRBJ2-5; TRBD2 is a possible D gene (5 bases). There are 13 residues in the CDR3. The ends were cut back, 4 bases at V and 3 bases at J, with 9 bases in the middle. Germline assignment: CDR1 LNHDA and CDR2 SQIVND (reference sequence). The CDR3 DNA is TGTGCCAGTAGTAGAACTAGGGAAGAGACCCAGTACTTC. Its protein is CASSRTREETQYF.

The chain couples TRBV29-1 to TRBJ2-2; 7 bases are a match to TRBD2. The CDR3 covers 14 residues. The trim removed 7 bases at V and 4 bases at J, leaving 9 bases unmatched. The V gene's germline CDR1 is SQVTM and CDR2 ANQGSEA. DNA of the CDR3: TGCAGCGCCTCCATGGGACTATCCACCGGGGAGCTGTTTTTT. It specifies CSASMGLSTGELFF.

Notes on this clone: The junction and the germline gene differ at one end; a read error may be behind it. The chain carries TRBV20-1 and TRBJ1-2; TRBD1 might be the D (6 bases). The CDR3 is 11 amino acids. Germline CDR1 and CDR2: DFQATT and SNEGSKA (reference sequence). The CDR3 nucleotides read TGCAGTGCGAGAGAGGACAGCGGCTACACCTTC. It codes for CSAREDSGYTF.

This sequence joins TRBV2 and TRBJ1-2; 12 bases fit TRBD1. Germline V CDR1 and CDR2: SNHLY, FYNNEI. The CDR3 loop spans 15 amino acids. V shed 4 bases, J shed 7 bases, and the junction held 7 bases outside the gene matches. The CDR3 bases are TGTGCCAGCAGTGGGGGGACAGGGGGCCTCTTTGGCTACACCTTC. Translating gives CASSGGTGGLFGYTF.

This clone was picked up one time. The junction departs from germline at one end; a sequencing error may be responsible. The CDR3 is CASSPQGALGNTIYF. The CDR3 DNA is TGCGCCAGCAGCCCACAGGGGGCGCTTGGAAACACTATATATTTT. The chain links TRBV5-1 to TRBJ1-3; 9 positions match TRBD1. This CDR3 spans 15 amino acids. The germline gives CDR1 SGHRS, CDR2 YFSETQ.